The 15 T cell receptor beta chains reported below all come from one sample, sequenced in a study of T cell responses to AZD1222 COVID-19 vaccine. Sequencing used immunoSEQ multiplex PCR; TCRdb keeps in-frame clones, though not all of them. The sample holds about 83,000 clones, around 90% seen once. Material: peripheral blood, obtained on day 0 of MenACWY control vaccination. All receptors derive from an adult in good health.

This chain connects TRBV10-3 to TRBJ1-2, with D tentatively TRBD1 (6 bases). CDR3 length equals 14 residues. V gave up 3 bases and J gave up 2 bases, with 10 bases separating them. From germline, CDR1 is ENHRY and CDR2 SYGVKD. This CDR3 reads CAISDKGGNYGYTF. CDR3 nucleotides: TGTGCCATCAGTGATAAAGGGGGGAACTATGGCTACACCTTC.

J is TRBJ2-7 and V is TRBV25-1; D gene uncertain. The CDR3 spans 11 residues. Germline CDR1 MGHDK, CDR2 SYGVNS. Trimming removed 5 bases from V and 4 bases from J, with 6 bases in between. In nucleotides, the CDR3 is TGTGCCAGCAGTATCCAATACGAGCAGTACTTC. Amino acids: CASSIQYEQYF.

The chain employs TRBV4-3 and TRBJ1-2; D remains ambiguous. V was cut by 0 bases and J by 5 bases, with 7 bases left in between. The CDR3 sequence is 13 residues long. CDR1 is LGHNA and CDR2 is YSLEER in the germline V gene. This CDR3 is CASSQDLQYGYTF. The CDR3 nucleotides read TGCGCCAGCAGCCAAGATTTACAGTATGGCTACACCTTC.

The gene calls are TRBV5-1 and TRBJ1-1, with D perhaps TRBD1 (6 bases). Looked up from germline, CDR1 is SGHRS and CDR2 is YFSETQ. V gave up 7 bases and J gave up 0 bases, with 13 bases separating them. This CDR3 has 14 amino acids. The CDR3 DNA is TGCGCCAGCGCCCCAGGGGCCATGAACACTGAAGCTTTCTTT. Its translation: CASAPGAMNTEAFF.

The CDR3 loop is CASSPPPGLRYDEQYF. CDR3 nucleotides: TGTGCCAGCAGTCCACCCCCGGGACTCCGTTATGACGAGCAGTACTTC. The gene calls are TRBV28 and TRBJ2-7; TRBD2 is a possible D gene (6 bases). V shed 5 bases and J shed 5 bases, with 22 bases lying between them. CDR1 and CDR2 from the germline V gene are MDHEN and SYDVKM. There are 16 residues in the CDR3. Filled out from reference TRBV28 and TRBJ2-7, the complete variable domain reads DVKVTQSSRYLVKRTGEKVFLECVQDMDHENMFWYRQDPGLGLRLIYFSYDVKMKEKGDIPEGYSVSREKKERFSLILESASTNQTSMYLCASSPPPGLRYDEQYFGPGTRLTVT.

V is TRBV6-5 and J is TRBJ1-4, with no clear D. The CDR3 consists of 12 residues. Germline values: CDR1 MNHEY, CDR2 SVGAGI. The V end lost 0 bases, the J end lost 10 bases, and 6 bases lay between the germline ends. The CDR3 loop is CASSYSEGKLFF. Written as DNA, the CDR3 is TGTGCCAGCAGTTACTCCGAAGGAAAACTGTTTTTT.

In DNA, the CDR3 is TGTGCCAGTAGCCTCAGGGGGCGAGGGATAATGAACACTGAAGCTTTCTTT. It specifies CASSLRGRGIMNTEAFF. The chain joins TRBV19 to TRBJ1-1, with 8 bases lining up with TRBD1. V shed 6 bases and J 0 bases; nucleotides not matched to a gene: 12. From germline, CDR1 is LNHDA and CDR2 SQIVND (reference sequence). The CDR3 consists of 17 residues.

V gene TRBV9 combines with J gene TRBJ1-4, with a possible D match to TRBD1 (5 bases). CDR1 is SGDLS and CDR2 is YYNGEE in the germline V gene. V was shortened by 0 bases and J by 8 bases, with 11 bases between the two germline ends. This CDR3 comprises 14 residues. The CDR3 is CASSVVGGSEKLFF. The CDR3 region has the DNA TGTGCCAGCAGCGTAGTTGGGGGTAGCGAAAAACTGTTTTTT.

The CDR3 sequence: CASSLEVNTEAFF. In DNA form, the CDR3 reads TGCGCCAGCAGCTTGGAAGTGAACACTGAAGCTTTCTTT. The J gene is TRBJ1-1, the V gene TRBV5-1; D gene unclear. The CDR3 extends over 13 amino acids. The germline V gene encodes CDR1 SGHRS and CDR2 YFSETQ. The V end was cut by 0 bases, the J end by 0 bases, with 3 bases between.

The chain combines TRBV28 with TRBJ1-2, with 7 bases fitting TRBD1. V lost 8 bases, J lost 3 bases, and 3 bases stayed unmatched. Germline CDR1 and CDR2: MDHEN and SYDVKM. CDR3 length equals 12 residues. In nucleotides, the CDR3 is TGTGCCAGCCGACAGGGATACTATGGCTACACCTTC. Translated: CASRQGYYGYTF.

CDR3 residues: CASAPGRNTGELFF. The CDR3 DNA reads as TGCGCCAGCGCCCCGGGACGGAACACCGGGGAGCTGTTTTTT. The chain combines TRBV10-1 with TRBJ2-2; D may correspond to TRBD1 or TRBD2 (5 bases each). V dropped 8 bases and J dropped 1 base, with 11 bases sitting between them. Germline-derived CDR1 and CDR2 are WNHNN and SYGVQD (reference sequence). The CDR3 has 14 residues.

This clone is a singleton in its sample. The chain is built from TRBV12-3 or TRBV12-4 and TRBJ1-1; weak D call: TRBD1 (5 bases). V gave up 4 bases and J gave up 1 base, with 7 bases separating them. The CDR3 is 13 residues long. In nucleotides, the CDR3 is TGTGCCAGCAGTTCGGGGCCGAACACTGAAGCTTTCTTT. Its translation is CASSSGPNTEAFF.

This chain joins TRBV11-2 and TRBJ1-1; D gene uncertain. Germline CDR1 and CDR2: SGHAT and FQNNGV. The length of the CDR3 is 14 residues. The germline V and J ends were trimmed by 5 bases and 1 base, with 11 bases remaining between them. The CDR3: CASSLLGGNTEAFF. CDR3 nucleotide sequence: TGTGCCAGCAGCCTTTTGGGAGGGAACACTGAAGCTTTCTTT.

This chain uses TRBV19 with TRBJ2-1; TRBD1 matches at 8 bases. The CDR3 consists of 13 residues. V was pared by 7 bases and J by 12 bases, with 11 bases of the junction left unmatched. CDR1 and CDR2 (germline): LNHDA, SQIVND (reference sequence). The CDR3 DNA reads TGTGCCAGTACCGCTTCGACAGGGGCTAGGCAGTTCTTC. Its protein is CASTASTGARQFF.

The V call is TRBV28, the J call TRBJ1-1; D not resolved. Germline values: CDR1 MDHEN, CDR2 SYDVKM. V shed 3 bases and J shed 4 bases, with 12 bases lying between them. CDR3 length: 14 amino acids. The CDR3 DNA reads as TGTGCCAGCAGTTTGGGTCGGGAGGGCACTGAAGCTTTCTTT. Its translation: CASSLGREGTEAFF.